This T cell receptor beta chain was found in a study of regulatory T cells in long-lasting Graves disease. Study in general: Graves' patients, newly diagnosed, had taken antithyroid drugs under 3 months.

This CDR3 is 15 amino acids long. Germline V CDR1 and CDR2: SGHRS, YFSETQ. Trimming pared 4 bases from V and 4 bases from J, leaving 15 bases between. Construction of the TCR beta libraries employed iRepertoire HTBI primers in conjunction with Arm-PCR of CDR3 regions. TCRdb re-derived calls from the multiplex PCR reads in MiXCR, one entry per CDR3 protein. This sample yields around 250,000 distinct CDR3 sequences, of which around 20% are seen a single time; 11% to 15% belongs to the top ten. Indicated time point: newly diagnosed GD, antithyroid drugs for less than 3 months. Following extraction of RNA from PBMCs, that RNA was used to make the TCR library.

This sequence was found in a female donor with Graves disease. This specimen consisted of peripheral blood mononuclear cells (PBMCs), obtained at new diagnosis, from a patient treated with antithyroid drugs. V and J are TRBV5-1 and TRBJ2-4; TRBD1 is a possible D gene (6 bases). CDR3 residues: CASSGPGTSKNIQYF. For the CDR3, the DNA is TGCGCCAGCAGCGGGCCCGGGACATCAAAAAACATTCAGTACTTC.